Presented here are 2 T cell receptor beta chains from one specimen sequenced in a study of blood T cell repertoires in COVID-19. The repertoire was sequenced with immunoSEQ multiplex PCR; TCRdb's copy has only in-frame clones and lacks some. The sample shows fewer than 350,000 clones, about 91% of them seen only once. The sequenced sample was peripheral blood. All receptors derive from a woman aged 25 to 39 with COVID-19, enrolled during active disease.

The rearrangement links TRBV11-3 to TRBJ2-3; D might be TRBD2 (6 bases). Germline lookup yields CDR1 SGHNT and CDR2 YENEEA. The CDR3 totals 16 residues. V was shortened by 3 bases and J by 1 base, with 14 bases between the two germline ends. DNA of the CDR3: TGTGCCAGCAGCTTCCCCACGGGGGTCGGCACAGATACGCAGTATTTT. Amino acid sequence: CASSFPTGVGTDTQYF.

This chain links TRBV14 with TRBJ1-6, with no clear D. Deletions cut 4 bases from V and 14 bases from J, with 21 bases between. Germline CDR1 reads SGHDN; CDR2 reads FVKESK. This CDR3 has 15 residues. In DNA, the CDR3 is TGTGCCAGCAGCCGCCGGGAGGCTGCGGTTAAAACCCTCCACTTT. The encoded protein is CASSRREAAVKTLHF.